This TCR beta chain was identified during a study of human T cells and chemical hapten exposure. Germline trimming cut 4 bases from V and 4 bases from J; bases unmatched to any gene: 1. In germline, CDR1 is SGHDT, CDR2 YYEEEE. The CDR3 spans 14 residues. Time point defined: patch test 3, about 24 weeks after DPC sensitization. Documented treatment: therapeutic diphenylcyclopropenone sensitization with weekly scalp DPC. Samples of blood were obtained prior to the application of each patch test. Every donor had alopecia and was 18 to 70 years old; all were suitable for DPC. The library labeled individual cDNA molecules by adding unique molecular identifiers to them. As processed by the authors: Per-sample TCR counts ranged from roughly 20,000 to 700,000, median roughly 96,000. MiXCR, applied by TCRdb to the RACE reads, yields one record per CDR3 protein. TCRdb's processing, not the authors' own work, is the source of the V and J calls. The profile shows more than 150,000 distinct CDR3 sequences, approximately 24% of them singletons.

This clonotype was counted a few times. Sequenced here: whole blood, sampled in connection with sensitization to the hapten diphenylcyclopropenone (DPC). The TCR was taken from a woman in her forties with alopecia areata. Some clones in this sample may be carry-over from other donors' samples. The J gene is TRBJ2-5, the V gene TRBV5-6, with 13 bases identical to TRBD2. The CDR3 loop reads CASSRTSGRETQYF. CDR3 in DNA: TGTGCCAGCAGCCGGACTAGCGGGAGAGAGACCCAGTACTTC.